The text below deals with one T cell receptor (beta chain). The sample originates from a study of blood T cell repertoires in COVID-19. Germline values: CDR1 SEHNR, CDR2 FQNEAQ (reference sequence). This CDR3 has 15 residues. Trimming took 5 bases from V and 3 from J; bases not matched to a gene: 3. The protocol was immunoSEQ multiplex PCR, while the TCRdb copy is restricted to in-frame clones and leaves out a portion. This sample has some 47,000 clones, with around 84% found just once. This clonotype was sampled from a human donor in a cohort sampled during active COVID-19. The chain joins TRBV7-9 to TRBJ2-6; 8 bases match TRBD1. The sequenced material came from peripheral blood. In nucleotides, the CDR3 is TGTGCCAGCAGCAATACAGGGGGTGGGGCCAACGTCCTGACTTTC. Protein sequence: CASSNTGGGANVLTF. The whole variable domain, filled in from reference TRBV7-9 and TRBJ2-6, reads DTGVSQNPRHKITKRGQNVTFRCDPISEHNRLYWYRQTLGQGPEFLTYFQNEAQLEKSRLLSDRFSAERPKGSFSTLEIQRTEQGDSAMYLCASSNTGGGANVLTFGAGSRLTVL.